One sample yielded the 22 T cell receptor beta chains listed below, sequenced in a study of CD8 T cells in ankylosing spondylitis. A single record per CDR3 protein comes from TCRdb applying MiXCR to the 5' RACE reads. The data show roughly 150,000 distinct CDR3 sequences, roughly 34% seen once. Source material: synovial fluid, either unsorted or a sorted T cell fraction (not recorded which). These receptors were taken from a male donor with ankylosing spondylitis.

This clonotype has just a few counts. The chain is built from TRBV21-1 and TRBJ1-3. TRBV21-1 is labeled a pseudogene. The CDR3 extends over 21 amino acids. CDR3 amino acids: CASSKNSPGEGFFHSGNTIYF. The CDR3 DNA is TGTGCCAGCAGCAAGAACTCACCTGGGGAGGGGTTCTTCCACTCTGGAAACACCATATATTTT.

This clonotype was detected only a few times. The chain carries TRBV7-6 and TRBJ2-2; D is possibly TRBD1 (6 bases). Per the germline V gene, CDR1 is SGHVS and CDR2 is FNYEAQ. The CDR3 is 15 residues long. Trimming pared 6 bases from V and 2 bases from J, leaving 13 bases between. The CDR3 nucleotides are TGTGCCAGCAGAGAGACAGGACCCAACACCGGGGAGCTGTTTTTT. Amino acid sequence: CASRETGPNTGELFF.

The chain employs TRBV12-3 or TRBV12-4 and TRBJ2-5, with D hard to call. The CDR3 is 13 amino acids. The V gene lost 5 bases and the J gene lost 5 bases, with 12 bases spanning the gap. As DNA, the CDR3 is TGTGCCAGCAGTCCGGGCCTTCGGGAGACCCAGTACTTC. It is translated as CASSPGLRETQYF.

The chain employs TRBV5-8 and TRBJ2-5, with D hard to call. The CDR3 consists of 14 residues. The V end was cut by 0 bases, the J end by 5 bases, with 11 bases between. The germline V gene has CDR1 SGHTS and CDR2 YDEGEE. The CDR3, as DNA: TGTGCCAGCAGCTTGGGGCAGTTTTATGAGACCCAGTACTTC. This encodes CASSLGQFYETQYF.

V and J are TRBV18 and TRBJ2-7; D ambiguous. The germline CDR1 and CDR2 sequences are KGHSH and LQKENI. V shed 8 bases and J shed 5 bases, with 16 bases lying between them. This CDR3 contains 13 residues. CDR3: CASQDGFRDEQYF. CDR3 in DNA: TGTGCCAGCCAGGACGGGTTTAGGGACGAGCAGTACTTC.

This clonotype was found many times. The rearrangement uses TRBV29-1 and TRBJ1-1; 8 bases align to TRBD1. J was trimmed by 1 base and V by 6 bases; bases with no gene match: 13. Germline V CDR1 and CDR2: SQVTM, ANQGSEA. The CDR3 contains 16 residues. The CDR3 region is CSVDGIHGTGNTEAFF. The CDR3 nucleotides are TGCAGCGTAGACGGGATCCACGGGACAGGGAACACTGAAGCTTTCTTT.

The V gene is TRBV20-1, the J gene TRBJ2-5, with D perhaps being TRBD1 or TRBD2 (5 bases each). This CDR3 comprises 15 residues. The germline gives CDR1 DFQATT, CDR2 SNEGSKA (reference sequence). The ends were cut back, 1 base at V and 1 base at J, with 13 bases in the middle. Here the CDR3 reads CSARAGGSSQETQYF. DNA of the CDR3: TGCAGTGCTAGAGCTGGGGGTTCGTCCCAAGAGACCCAGTACTTC.

This clonotype was seen more than once but under ten times. The chain uses TRBV12-3 or TRBV12-4 and TRBJ2-2, with D possibly being TRBD1 or TRBD2 (5 bases each). The CDR3 consists of 15 residues. Between the trimmed V and J ends, which lost 6 bases and 6 bases, there was a span of 17 bases. CDR3 in amino acids: CASSPRGPGAGELFF. CDR3 nucleotides: TGTGCCAGCAGCCCCCGGGGCCCTGGGGCCGGGGAGCTGTTTTTT.

V is TRBV12-5 and J is TRBJ1-4; 7 nucleotides line up with TRBD1. The CDR3 has 16 residues. Germline V gene data show CDR1 as LGHNT and CDR2 as FRNRAP. Trimming removed 5 bases from V and 8 bases from J; junction bases left unmatched: 14. CDR3 protein: CASGPNIRDSSEKLFF. CDR3 bases: TGTGCTAGTGGTCCTAATATCCGGGACAGTAGCGAAAAACTGTTTTTT.

This clonotype was recorded many times. The chain combines TRBV7-9 with TRBJ1-4; D unclear. In germline, CDR1 is SEHNR, CDR2 FQNEAQ (reference sequence). The CDR3 is 12 residues long. V was trimmed by 11 bases and J by 1 base, leaving 8 bases between them. CDR3 sequence reads: CAGGGTNEKLFF. The CDR3 DNA reads as TGTGCCGGAGGTGGAACTAATGAAAAACTGTTTTTT.

The rearrangement uses TRBV4-1 and TRBJ2-1; D not resolved. The CDR3 loop spans 15 amino acids. Looked up from germline, CDR1 is MGHRA and CDR2 is YSYEKL. V lost 0 bases and J lost 8, with 14 bases in between. CDR3 loop: CASSQDSRRTDEQFF. The CDR3 DNA follows: TGCGCCAGCAGCCAAGATTCGAGAAGGACGGATGAGCAGTTCTTC.

This clonotype came up a few times. The J gene is TRBJ2-1, the V gene TRBV10-3; tentatively, D is TRBD2 (5 bases). There are 20 residues in the CDR3. The ends were cut back, 8 bases at V and 0 bases at J, with 29 bases in the middle. Germline-derived CDR1 and CDR2 are ENHRY and SYGVKD. The CDR3 sequence is CAIGAAGGATTKGSYNEQFF. CDR3 in DNA: TGTGCCATCGGCGCGGCGGGCGGAGCAACGACGAAAGGCTCCTACAATGAGCAGTTCTTC.

V usage is TRBV7-2 and J usage is TRBJ2-5; 7 bases agree with TRBD2. This CDR3 is built from 15 residues. The V gene's germline CDR1 is SGHTA and CDR2 FQGNSA. V lost 5 bases, J lost 2 bases, and 8 bases stayed unmatched. The CDR3 sequence is CASSVTSERQETQYF. Here the CDR3 DNA reads TGTGCCAGCAGCGTTACTAGCGAACGTCAAGAGACCCAGTACTTC.

A few counts support this clonotype. The genes are TRBV3-1 and TRBJ2-7, with D possibly TRBD2 on 5 matching bases. The V end lost 0 bases, the J end lost 4 bases, and 7 bases lay between the germline ends. This CDR3 contains 13 residues. CDR1 is LGHDT, CDR2 YNNKEL, per germline (reference sequence). This chain's CDR3 is CASSQESGYEQYF. The CDR3 nucleotides are TGTGCCAGCAGCCAAGAAAGCGGATACGAGCAGTACTTC.

In its sample, this clonotype was seen many times. The chain recombines TRBV12-3 or TRBV12-4 with TRBJ1-1; D is uncertain. Trimming removed 5 bases from V and 0 bases from J, with 10 bases in between. This CDR3 contains 14 residues. The CDR3 DNA follows: TGTGCCAGCAGTATCGTTAATTTGAACACTGAAGCTTTCTTT. As protein: CASSIVNLNTEAFF.

This clonotype was found a few times. V is TRBV20-1 and J is TRBJ1-6, with 7 bases aligning to TRBD1. The CDR3 covers 14 residues. Germline values: CDR1 DFQATT, CDR2 SNEGSKA (reference sequence). Unmatched junction bases numbered 9, after V lost 6 bases and J lost 7 bases. CDR3 nucleotides: TGCAGTGCCCCCTTGACAGGGCAGAATTCACCCCTCCACTTT. The encoded protein is CSAPLTGQNSPLHF.

The rearrangement uses TRBV6-2 or TRBV6-3 and TRBJ2-1; D might be TRBD2 (6 bases). Germline CDR1 MNHEY, CDR2 SVGEGT. CDR3 length: 17 residues. V was pared by 5 bases and J by 7 bases, with 24 bases between. CDR3 nucleotides: TGTGCCAGCAGTCCCCGTTCAGGCGGGAAGGTTAGGAATGAGCAGTTCTTC. Amino acid sequence: CASSPRSGGKVRNEQFF.

The CDR3 DNA is TGTGCCAGCAGCCAAAGAGGGTGGGATTCACCCCTCCACTTT. This codes for CASSQRGWDSPLHF. This chain connects TRBV3-1 to TRBJ1-6; D gene ambiguous. Trimming removed 2 bases at V and 8 bases at J, with 10 bases between. The CDR3 consists of 14 residues. Germline loops: CDR1 LGHDT, CDR2 YNNKEL (reference sequence).

J is TRBJ2-7 and V is TRBV10-3, with 8 bases identical to TRBD2. The germline V gene encodes CDR1 ENHRY and CDR2 SYGVKD. V was pared by 9 bases and J by 2 bases, with 12 bases of the junction left unmatched. This CDR3 is 15 amino acids long. DNA of the CDR3: TGTGCCATTGGACGCTTAGCGGGGCAGACCTACGAGCAGTACTTC. Amino acid sequence: CAIGRLAGQTYEQYF.

The V gene is TRBV27, the J gene TRBJ2-4; 7 nucleotides align to TRBD1. In germline, CDR1 is MNHEY, CDR2 SMNVEV (reference sequence). V lost 5 bases, J lost 0 bases, and 10 bases stayed unmatched. The CDR3 is 17 residues long. CDR3 DNA: TGTGCCAGCAGTACCAACGACAGGGACGGAGCCAAAAACATTCAGTACTTC. It is translated as CASSTNDRDGAKNIQYF.

V is TRBV4-2 and J is TRBJ1-6; a weak D match, TRBD1 (6 bases). V lost 4 bases and J lost 4, with 20 bases in between. The CDR3 sequence is 18 residues long. CDR1 and CDR2 from the germline V gene are LGHNA and YNFKEQ. The CDR3: CASSPDPRQEGYNSPLHF. In DNA form, the CDR3 reads TGTGCCAGCAGCCCTGACCCCCGACAGGAGGGATATAATTCACCCCTCCACTTT.

This clonotype was counted a few times. The chain joins TRBV7-2 to TRBJ1-2; D may be TRBD1 (6 bases). The CDR3 is 14 residues long. Germline loops: CDR1 SGHTA, CDR2 FQGNSA. V was pared by 3 bases and J by 4 bases, with 12 bases between. This chain's CDR3 is CASSLEQGIYGYTF. CDR3 DNA: TGTGCCAGCAGCTTGGAACAGGGAATCTATGGCTACACCTTC.